Below, 22 T cell receptor beta chains from the same sample are listed, as sequenced in a study of blood T cell repertoires in COVID-19. Profiled with immunoSEQ multiplex PCR; TCRdb holds only in-frame clones, not every one. This sample has 300,000 to 400,000 clones, with approximately 85% found just once. Sample: peripheral blood. The receptors stem from a human donor in a cohort sampled during active COVID-19.

The chain has TRBV30 and TRBJ2-7; maybe TRBD2 (6 bases). The CDR3 is 15 residues long. V lost 4 bases, J lost 6 bases, and 22 bases lay in between. The V gene's germline CDR1 is GTSNPN and CDR2 SVGIG (reference sequence). The CDR3 protein is CAWTRSGTVPTEQYF. In DNA form, the CDR3 reads TGTGCCTGGACCCGATCCGGGACTGTACCTACCGAGCAGTACTTC.

This clone was seen only a few times. The chain couples TRBV2 to TRBJ1-5; 7 nucleotides line up with TRBD1. V lost 7 bases and J lost 7; bases outside the gene matches: 7. CDR1 is SNHLY, CDR2 FYNNEI, per germline. This CDR3 has 13 residues. The CDR3 DNA follows: TGTGCCAGCATGGGGACAGAAAGGCAGCCCCAGCATTTT. Amino acids: CASMGTERQPQHF.

V and J are TRBV3-1 (or the pseudogene TRBV3-2) and TRBJ2-7; tentatively, D is TRBD1 (6 bases). The CDR3 length is 15 residues. The germline V and J ends were trimmed by 5 bases and 0 bases, with 14 bases remaining between them. CDR1 and CDR2 from the germline V gene are LGHDT and YNNKEL (reference sequence). The CDR3 nucleotides are TGTGCCAGCAGCGGCTACCGGGACACCTCCTACGAGCAGTACTTC. It translates to CASSGYRDTSYEQYF.

This rearrangement joins TRBV24-1 to TRBJ2-1, with 7 bases fitting TRBD2. The junction had 7 bases not matched to a gene; V was cut back by 3 bases and J by 3 bases. From germline, CDR1 is KGHDR and CDR2 SFDVKD. There are 16 residues in the CDR3. This chain's CDR3 is CATSDRTAGDYNEQFF. As DNA, the CDR3 is TGTGCCACCAGTGATAGGACGGCGGGAGACTACAATGAGCAGTTCTTC.

The chain is built from TRBV6-5 and TRBJ1-2; D is unclear. V was clipped by 8 bases and J by 6 bases, with 19 bases between them. Per germline, CDR1 MNHEY and CDR2 SVGAGI. This CDR3 is 14 amino acids long. The CDR3 region is CASPEATNPHGYTF. The DNA of the CDR3 is TGTGCCAGCCCCGAAGCGACCAATCCTCATGGCTACACCTTC.

The chain combines TRBV5-4 with TRBJ2-2; TRBD1 aligns across 8 bases. Germline CDR1 SGHNT, CDR2 YYREEE (reference sequence). The CDR3 sequence is 15 residues long. J was trimmed by 5 bases and V by 3 bases; bases with no gene match: 6. The CDR3 DNA reads TGTGCCAGCAGCTCCGGGACAGGCCGGACCGGGGAGCTGTTTTTT. It encodes CASSSGTGRTGELFF.

This clone appeared many times. This rearrangement joins TRBV5-1 to TRBJ2-1, with D unresolved. The ends were cut back, 2 bases at V and 4 bases at J, with 7 bases in the middle. Germline V gene lookup returns CDR1 SGHRS and CDR2 YFSETQ. This CDR3 is 13 amino acids long. The CDR3 protein is CASSFSDYNEQFF. In DNA, the CDR3 is TGCGCCAGCAGCTTCTCAGATTACAATGAGCAGTTCTTC. Variable domain in full (rest from reference TRBV5-1 and TRBJ2-1): KAGVTQTPRYLIKTRGQQVTLSCSPISGHRSVSWYQQTPGQGLQFLFEYFSETQRNKGNFPGRFSGRQFSNSRSEMNVSTLELGDSALYLCASSFSDYNEQFFGPGTRLTVL.

The rearrangement uses TRBV5-1 and TRBJ2-7, with 9 bases lining up with TRBD1. This CDR3 comprises 14 residues. Germline values: CDR1 SGHRS, CDR2 YFSETQ. V lost 0 bases, J lost 5 bases, and 3 bases stayed unmatched. The CDR3 nucleotides read TGCGCCAGCAGCTTGGAGGGACAGGGCCACGAGCAGTACTTC. Protein: CASSLEGQGHEQYF.

V usage is TRBV24-1 and J usage is TRBJ2-5; 7 bases are a match to TRBD2. Germline loops: CDR1 KGHDR, CDR2 SFDVKD. Trimming took 0 bases from V and 5 from J; bases not matched to a gene: 5. The CDR3 consists of 15 residues. CDR3 bases: TGTGCCACCAGTGATTTGGTCGAGGGAGGGGAGACCCAGTACTTC. Its protein is CATSDLVEGGETQYF.

V gene TRBV12-3 or TRBV12-4 combines with J gene TRBJ1-1, with D hard to call. This CDR3 spans 11 amino acids. V shed 5 bases and J shed 1 base, with 2 bases lying between them. The CDR3 sequence: CASSRNTEAFF. CDR3 bases: TGTGCCAGCAGTCGGAACACTGAAGCTTTCTTT.

J is TRBJ2-2 and V is TRBV6-1; 11 positions match TRBD2. CDR1 is MNHNS, CDR2 SASEGT, per germline. The trim removed 3 bases at V and 5 bases at J, leaving 11 bases unmatched. CDR3 length equals 18 residues. The CDR3 spells CASSDQGSGGAGTGELFF. CDR3 DNA: TGTGCCAGCAGTGATCAGGGTAGCGGGGGGGCCGGAACCGGGGAGCTGTTTTTT.

Concerning this clone itself: The sample carries other DNA sequences with the same CDR3. This chain joins TRBV9 and TRBJ1-2; 8 bases are shared with TRBD1. J was trimmed by 6 bases and V by 3 bases; bases with no gene match: 1. In germline, CDR1 is SGDLS, CDR2 YYNGEE. This CDR3 has 12 amino acids. The CDR3 nucleotides read TGTGCCAGCAGCGGGGACAGGAATGGCTACACCTTC. It specifies CASSGDRNGYTF.

The CDR3 loop reads CASRHLRGRDTEAFF. The DNA for the CDR3 is TGTGCCAGCAGGCACCTCAGGGGCAGGGACACTGAAGCTTTCTTT. The rearrangement uses TRBV7-9 and TRBJ1-1, with a weak D call TRBD1 (6 bases). Per germline, CDR1 SEHNR and CDR2 FQNEAQ (reference sequence). With 6 bases removed from V and 3 bases from J, the gap between germline ends came to 17 bases. There are 15 residues in the CDR3.

J is TRBJ1-1 and V is TRBV7-9; 7 positions match TRBD1. Trimming at V came to 5 bases and at J to 4 bases, leaving 4 bases not matched to a gene. The germline V gene encodes CDR1 SEHNR and CDR2 FQNEAQ (reference sequence). This CDR3 has 13 amino acids. CDR3 DNA: TGTGCCAGCAGCCTTCGGACAGGCACTGAAGCTTTCTTT. It translates to CASSLRTGTEAFF.

The chain uses TRBV20-1 and TRBJ2-7; tentatively, D is TRBD1 (6 bases). Between the trimmed V and J ends, which lost 3 bases and 1 base, there was a span of 13 bases. CDR3 length: 14 residues. The germline V gene has CDR1 DFQATT and CDR2 SNEGSKA (reference sequence). CDR3 loop: CSASAGVMSYEQYF. The DNA for the CDR3 is TGCAGTGCTAGTGCAGGGGTTATGTCCTACGAGCAGTACTTC.

The rearrangement uses TRBV6-1 and TRBJ1-2; weak D call: TRBD1 (5 bases). CDR1 and CDR2 (germline): MNHNS, SASEGT. Trimming took off 1 base at V and 2 bases at J, with 5 bases between the two ends. The CDR3 runs 13 residues. The CDR3 DNA reads as TGTGCCAGCAGTGAAGAGGGGAACTATGGCTACACCTTC. Protein: CASSEEGNYGYTF.

The chain recombines TRBV5-1 with TRBJ1-6; 9 bases align to TRBD1. The CDR3 length is 14 residues. The V gene's germline CDR1 is SGHRS and CDR2 YFSETQ. V was clipped by 4 bases and J by 12 bases; unmatched bases: 8. CDR3 sequence reads: CASSPGTGIGPLHF. The CDR3 DNA follows: TGCGCCAGCAGCCCGGGGACAGGGATCGGACCCCTCCACTTT.

This clone has only one observation. J is TRBJ2-3 and V is TRBV5-1; D is unresolved. CDR1 and CDR2 (germline): SGHRS, YFSETQ. This CDR3 contains 14 residues. Trimming shortened V by 2 bases and J by 0 bases, and 7 bases separated the two germline ends. The CDR3 DNA sequence: TGCGCCAGCAGCTTCGGTTCTAGCACAGATACGCAGTATTTT. This translates into CASSFGSSTDTQYF.

The chain employs TRBV3-1 (or the pseudogene TRBV3-2) and TRBJ1-1, with TRBD1 matching 9 bases. V shed 5 bases and J 10 bases; nucleotides not matched to a gene: 11. This CDR3 has 14 residues. CDR1 LGHDT and CDR2 YNNKEL come from the germline V gene (reference sequence). The CDR3 loop reads CASSSRDRVWVAFF. The DNA of the CDR3 is TGTGCCAGCAGCTCCCGGGACAGGGTTTGGGTAGCTTTCTTT.

V and J are TRBV24-1 and TRBJ1-6; no clear D gene. CDR3 length: 15 amino acids. V lost 4 bases and J 6 bases, leaving 12 bases between the germline ends. Germline lookup yields CDR1 KGHDR and CDR2 SFDVKD. As DNA, the CDR3 is TGTGCCACCAGTGAAAGCGACCCTTCTAATTCACCCCTCCACTTT. Its translation is CATSESDPSNSPLHF.

This clone was picked up a small number of times. The chain employs TRBV4-2 and TRBJ2-7, with TRBD2 matching over 10 bases. This CDR3 has 15 residues. Germline CDR1 is LGHNA and CDR2 is YNFKEQ. V shed 0 bases and J 7 bases; nucleotides not matched to a gene: 6. Here the CDR3 reads CASSQESGGAQEQYF. The CDR3 DNA is TGTGCCAGCAGCCAAGAAAGCGGGGGGGCTCAAGAGCAGTACTTC.

The rearrangement uses TRBV7-8 and TRBJ2-1; weak D call: TRBD1 (5 bases). The CDR3 is 13 residues long. In germline, CDR1 is SGHVS, CDR2 FQNEAQ. V lost 7 bases, J lost 7 bases, and 14 bases lay in between. The CDR3 protein is CASTPGQGNEQFF. CDR3 DNA: TGTGCCAGCACGCCAGGGCAGGGAAATGAGCAGTTCTTC.